This entry features one T cell receptor beta chain sequence. The method was immunoSEQ multiplex PCR; TCRdb's version includes in-frame clones alone and lacks a portion of them. The repertoire holds approximately 16,000 clones, with 60% to 75% as singletons. Germline lookup yields CDR1 SGHRS and CDR2 YFSETQ. V was clipped by 0 bases and J by 5 bases; unmatched bases: 6. The CDR3 contains 16 residues. Patients got ipilimumab 1 mg/kg beginning 14 to 28 days post-transplant. Through week 26, nivolumab 3 mg/kg IV was given weeks 1, 4, 7, 10, then biweekly. The data stem from a study of ipilimumab plus nivolumab after autologous stem cell transplantation. For the study at large: A median of 8 nivolumab and 5 ipilimumab doses were given.

This clonotype was sampled from a male donor with primary mediastinal lymphoma. The rearrangement uses TRBV5-1 and TRBJ2-2; 8 bases line up with TRBD1. Sample: PBMCs, taken in a trial of ipilimumab plus nivolumab as post-transplant consolidation. The CDR3 sequence is CASSLAAGGRTGELFF. CDR3 DNA sequence: TGCGCCAGCAGCTTGGCGGCAGGGGGCCGGACCGGGGAGCTGTTTTTT. Using reference TRBV5-1 and TRBJ2-2 for the parts outside the CDR3, the full variable domain is KAGVTQTPRYLIKTRGQQVTLSCSPISGHRSVSWYQQTPGQGLQFLFEYFSETQRNKGNFPGRFSGRQFSNSRSEMNVSTLELGDSALYLCASSLAAGGRTGELFFGEGSRLTVL.